The rows below give T cell receptor beta chains drawn from one sample of a study of T cells after yellow fever vaccination. TCRdb recomputed calls from the 5' RACE reads with MiXCR, one row per CDR3 protein. The profile shows some 290,000 distinct CDR3 sequences, roughly a tenth of them singletons. Sequences were derived from CD4+ T cells sorted from PBMCs, sampled 45 days after the yellow fever booster vaccination. These TCRs come from a man between 18 and 29 years old who received the YFV17D yellow fever vaccine. The CDR3 runs from the conserved cysteine through the conserved F or W. D genes are given only for firm matches. The size entry is marked missing in some rows and otherwise reads once, few, many or a size class.

size: many; D: NA; V: TRBV27; J: TRBJ2-1; DNA: TGTGCCAGCAGGGGAGTTTCCTACAATGAGCAGTTCTTC; CDR3: CASRGVSYNEQFF
size: NA; D: NA; V: TRBV19; J: TRBJ1-3; DNA: TGTGCCAGTATGCCCGTTTACTCTGGAAACACCATATATTTT; CDR3: CASMPVYSGNTIYF
size: few; D: TRBD2; V: TRBV12-3/TRBV12-4; J: TRBJ2-4; DNA: TGTGCCAGCAGTTGGGGGGGTGGTTTAGCCAAAAACATTCAGTACTTC; CDR3: CASSWGGGLAKNIQYF
size: NA; D: NA; V: TRBV18; J: TRBJ1-1; DNA: TGTGCCAGCTCCCCTTCAGGGATCTTGAACACTGAAGCTTTCTTT; CDR3: CASSPSGILNTEAFF
size: few; D: TRBD1; V: TRBV7-2; J: TRBJ1-2; DNA: TGTGCCAGCAGCTTAACCGGGACAGGGCTGAAAGATGGCTACACCTTC; CDR3: CASSLTGTGLKDGYTF
size: few; D: TRBD2; V: TRBV11-2; J: TRBJ2-1; DNA: TGTGCCAGCAGCCATCCTCGGACTAGCGGGGGGGCCCATGAGCAGTTCTTC; CDR3: CASSHPRTSGGAHEQFF
size: NA; D: NA; V: TRBV20-1; J: TRBJ2-5; DNA: TGCAGCAACAGGGGAGGGGCCGGTGAGACCCAGTACTTC; CDR3: CSNRGGAGETQYF
size: few; D: TRBD2; V: TRBV18; J: TRBJ2-3; DNA: TGTGCCAGCTCACCACCTCTAGCGGCAATTAGCACAGATACGCAGTATTTT; CDR3: CASSPPLAAISTDTQYF
size: few; D: TRBD2; V: TRBV7-3; J: TRBJ2-1; DNA: TGTGCCAGCAGCCCCCACGAGCGGGGTATTGTAAATGAGCAGTTCTTC; CDR3: CASSPHERGIVNEQFF
size: few; D: NA; V: TRBV20-1; J: TRBJ2-3; DNA: TGCAGTGCCCCCACCCCCTCGGGTTCCACAGATACGCAGTATTTT; CDR3: CSAPTPSGSTDTQYF
size: many; D: TRBD1; V: TRBV6-5; J: TRBJ2-7; DNA: TGTGCCAGCAGTCGCGGGGACAGGGGGCTTACCTACGAGCAGTACTTC; CDR3: CASSRGDRGLTYEQYF
size: few; D: TRBD2; V: TRBV29-1; J: TRBJ2-3; DNA: TGCAGCGTTGTTAGCGGGGGGACGGGCGATACGCAGTATTTT; CDR3: CSVVSGGTGDTQYF
size: NA; D: NA; V: TRBV3-1; J: TRBJ2-3; DNA: TGTGCCAGCAGCAAAGATTGGCGGGGAGTTTCGGATACGCAGTATTTT; CDR3: CASSKDWRGVSDTQYF
size: NA; D: NA; V: TRBV7-2; J: TRBJ2-5; DNA: TGTGCCAGCAGACCTCTCGGGGGCCAAGAGACCCAGTACTTC; CDR3: CASRPLGGQETQYF
size: NA; D: NA; V: TRBV5-4; J: TRBJ2-5; DNA: TGTGCCAGCAGCGATATATTTCCCGGGACCCAGTACTTC; CDR3: CASSDIFPGTQYF
size: NA; D: TRBD2; V: TRBV7-8; J: TRBJ2-3; DNA: TGTGCCAGCAGGGTAGGGGAGGGACTACGCACAGATACGCAGTATTTT; CDR3: CASRVGEGLRTDTQYF
size: many; D: NA; V: TRBV7-9; J: TRBJ2-1; DNA: TGTGCCAGCAGCCCTGGAAGGTTAGGGGTGCTGGTCAATGAGCAGTTCTTC; CDR3: CASSPGRLGVLVNEQFF
size: few; D: NA; V: TRBV9; J: TRBJ2-2; DNA: TGTGCCAGCAGCGTAACTGGGGGGAACACCGGGGAGCTGTTTTTT; CDR3: CASSVTGGNTGELFF
size: few; D: TRBD2; V: TRBV6-1; J: TRBJ2-3; DNA: TGTGCCACGCGCAGGGGACTAGGCACAGATACGCAGTATTTT; CDR3: CATRRGLGTDTQYF
size: few; D: NA; V: TRBV11-2; J: TRBJ2-3; DNA: TGTGCCAGCAGCTTTCTTGGTAGCAGCACAGATACGCAGTATTTT; CDR3: CASSFLGSSTDTQYF
size: many; D: TRBD1; V: TRBV4-3; J: TRBJ2-1; DNA: TGCGCCAGCAGCCAAGGTACCCCGGGACAGGGGTGGTATGAGCAGTTCTTC; CDR3: CASSQGTPGQGWYEQFF
size: few; D: NA; V: TRBV5-6; J: TRBJ1-1; DNA: TGTGCCAGCAGCCTAACAACGGGGCGGACTGAAGCTTTCTTT; CDR3: CASSLTTGRTEAFF
size: many; D: NA; V: TRBV5-1; J: TRBJ2-7; DNA: TGCGCCAGCAGCTTGGCCGGGGCCGGGACCCCTTCCTACGAGCAGTACTTC; CDR3: CASSLAGAGTPSYEQYF
size: NA; D: NA; V: TRBV5-6; J: TRBJ1-4; DNA: TGTGCCAGCAGCTTGGAGGGGATGGGTGAAAAACTGTTTTTT; CDR3: CASSLEGMGEKLFF
size: NA; D: NA; V: TRBV3-1; J: TRBJ1-1; DNA: TGTGCCAGCAGCCAAGATGGGGGGTCTCCTCCAACTGAAGCTTTCTTT; CDR3: CASSQDGGSPPTEAFF
size: many; D: NA; V: TRBV7-2; J: TRBJ2-3; DNA: TGTGCCAGCACCCTCCTGGGACTGGAGGGGGATACGCAGTATTTT; CDR3: CASTLLGLEGDTQYF
size: NA; D: NA; V: TRBV6-2/TRBV6-3; J: TRBJ1-2; DNA: TGTGCCAGCAGTTGGACAGCTTATGGCTACACCTTC; CDR3: CASSWTAYGYTF
size: few; D: TRBD1; V: TRBV9; J: TRBJ2-7; DNA: TGTGCCAGCAGCTCTTCTCGGGACAGGGGTCCCTACGAGCAGTACTTC; CDR3: CASSSSRDRGPYEQYF
size: NA; D: TRBD2; V: TRBV24-1; J: TRBJ2-1; DNA: TGTGCCACCAGTACTAGCGGGAGTTACAATGAGCAGTTCTTC; CDR3: CATSTSGSYNEQFF
size: NA; D: NA; V: TRBV27; J: TRBJ2-2; DNA: TGTGCCAGCAAAGCTATGGTCGGCGGGGAGCTGTTTTTT; CDR3: CASKAMVGGELFF
size: NA; D: TRBD1; V: TRBV6-2/TRBV6-3; J: TRBJ1-1; DNA: TGTGCCAGCAGCGAGAGTACAGGGGCCGGCACTGAAGCTTTCTTT; CDR3: CASSESTGAGTEAFF
size: few; D: TRBD2; V: TRBV19; J: TRBJ2-4; DNA: TGTGCCAGTAGTAGGGGGGGAAACATTCAGTACTTC; CDR3: CASSRGGNIQYF
size: few; D: NA; V: TRBV7-3; J: TRBJ2-6; DNA: TGTGCCAGCAGCTCGCTAAACTCTGGGGCCAACGTCCTGACTTTC; CDR3: CASSSLNSGANVLTF
size: NA; D: NA; V: TRBV4-3; J: TRBJ1-2; DNA: TGCGCCAGCAGCCAAGAGTGGACTGACAGAATTGGCTACACCTTC; CDR3: CASSQEWTDRIGYTF
size: NA; D: TRBD1; V: TRBV28; J: TRBJ1-2; DNA: TGTGCCAGCAGTCCAGGGGACAGGGATAACTATGGCTACACCTTC; CDR3: CASSPGDRDNYGYTF
size: many; D: NA; V: TRBV9; J: TRBJ1-2; DNA: TGTGCCAGCAGCCTAGAGGGCTCGGGGGCAGAAAACTATGGCTACACCTTC; CDR3: CASSLEGSGAENYGYTF
size: few; D: NA; V: TRBV7-3; J: TRBJ2-3; DNA: TGTGCCAGCAGCTTAGTAGGGGTCCGAGATACGCAGTATTTT; CDR3: CASSLVGVRDTQYF
size: NA; D: NA; V: TRBV15; J: TRBJ1-3; DNA: TGTGCCACCAGCAGAGATAGGGCCGGGGGCAACGGAAACACCATATATTTT; CDR3: CATSRDRAGGNGNTIYF
size: NA; D: NA; V: TRBV10-3; J: TRBJ1-1; DNA: TGTGCCATCAGTGAGTCGAGGCAGGTGAACACTGAAGCTTTCTTT; CDR3: CAISESRQVNTEAFF
size: few; D: NA; V: TRBV6-5; J: TRBJ1-5; DNA: TGTGCCAGCAGCCCCACGAGGACCTCAGCAGGCCAGCCCCAGCATTTT; CDR3: CASSPTRTSAGQPQHF
size: NA; D: TRBD1; V: TRBV5-6; J: TRBJ2-7; DNA: TGTGCCAGCAGCCGGGAACAGGGGGCAAGAGAGCAGTACTTC; CDR3: CASSREQGAREQYF
size: many; D: NA; V: TRBV20-1; J: TRBJ1-1; DNA: TGCAGTGCTAGAGGGGGGTCGAGAGACACTGAAGCTTTCTTT; CDR3: CSARGGSRDTEAFF